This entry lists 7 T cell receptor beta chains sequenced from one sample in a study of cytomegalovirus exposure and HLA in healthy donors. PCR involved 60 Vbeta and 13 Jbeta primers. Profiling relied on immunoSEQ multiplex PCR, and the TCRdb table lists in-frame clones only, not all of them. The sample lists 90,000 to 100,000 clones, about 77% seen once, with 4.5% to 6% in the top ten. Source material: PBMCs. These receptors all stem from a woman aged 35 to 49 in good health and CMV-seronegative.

The CDR3 here is CASSPDDRDEQYF. Written as DNA, the CDR3 is TGTGCCAGCTCGCCCGATGACAGGGACGAGCAGTACTTC. The genes are TRBV16 and TRBJ2-5; 7 nucleotides match TRBD1. TRBJ2-7 matches the DNA end more closely, so the J call is doubtful. The CDR3 has 13 amino acids. CDR1 is KGHSY and CDR2 is FQNENV in the germline V gene.

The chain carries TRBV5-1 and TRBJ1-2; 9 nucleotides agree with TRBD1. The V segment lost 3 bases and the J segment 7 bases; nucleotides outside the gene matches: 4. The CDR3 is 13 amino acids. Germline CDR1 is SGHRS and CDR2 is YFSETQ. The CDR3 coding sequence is TGCGCCAGCAGCTCCGGACAGGGGAGTGGCTACACCTTC. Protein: CASSSGQGSGYTF.

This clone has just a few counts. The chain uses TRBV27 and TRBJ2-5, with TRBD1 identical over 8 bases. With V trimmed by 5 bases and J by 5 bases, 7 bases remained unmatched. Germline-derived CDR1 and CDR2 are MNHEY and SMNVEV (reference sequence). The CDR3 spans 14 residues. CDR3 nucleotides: TGTGCCAGCAGTGCTCGACAGGGGTCGGAGACCCAGTACTTC. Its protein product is CASSARQGSETQYF.

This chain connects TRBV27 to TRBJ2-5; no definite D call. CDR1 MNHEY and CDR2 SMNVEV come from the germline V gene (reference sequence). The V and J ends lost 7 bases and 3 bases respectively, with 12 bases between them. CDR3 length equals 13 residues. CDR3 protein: CASKTPTEETQYF. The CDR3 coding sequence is TGTGCCAGCAAGACCCCGACTGAAGAGACCCAGTACTTC.

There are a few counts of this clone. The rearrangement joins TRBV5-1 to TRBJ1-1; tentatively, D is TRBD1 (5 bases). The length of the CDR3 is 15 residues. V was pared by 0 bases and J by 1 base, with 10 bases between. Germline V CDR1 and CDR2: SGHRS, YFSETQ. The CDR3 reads CASSLAVGGNTEAFF. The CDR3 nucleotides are TGCGCCAGCAGCTTGGCGGTCGGGGGGAACACTGAAGCTTTCTTT.

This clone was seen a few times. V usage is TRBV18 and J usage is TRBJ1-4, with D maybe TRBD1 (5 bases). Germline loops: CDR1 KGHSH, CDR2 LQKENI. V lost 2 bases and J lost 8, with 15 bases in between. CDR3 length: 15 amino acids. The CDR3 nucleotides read TGTGCCAGCTCACCAGGAAGGGGTCGTAGGGAAAAACTGTTTTTT. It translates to CASSPGRGRREKLFF.

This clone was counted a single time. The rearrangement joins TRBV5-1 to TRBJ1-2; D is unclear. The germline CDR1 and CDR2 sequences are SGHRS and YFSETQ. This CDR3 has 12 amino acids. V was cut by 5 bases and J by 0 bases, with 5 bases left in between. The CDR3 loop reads CASSEANYGYTF. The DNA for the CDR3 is TGCGCCAGCAGTGAGGCTAACTATGGCTACACCTTC.